The subject of this entry is one TCR beta chain. This entry belongs to a study of blood T cell repertoires in COVID-19. About the study: The United States, Italy and Spain supplied acute and convalescent COVID-19 samples. Sources were T cells, B-cell-depleted T cells, or PBMCs; the material itself was cDNA or gDNA.

In the authors' workflow: Amplification of reference gene primers was used by the study to estimate nucleated cell counts. The data were produced by immunoSEQ multiplex PCR, yet TCRdb's version contains in-frame clones alone and is incomplete. V, J and clone size are those of that table, while D and trimming were read from the DNA. The sample carries a few hundred thousand clones, roughly 90% recorded once. Per germline, CDR1 ENHRY and CDR2 SYGVKD. The CDR3 is 15 amino acids. After removal of 5 bases from V and 3 bases from J, the junction contained 4 bases not matched to a gene. The TCR originated in a woman in her twenties or thirties with COVID-19, enrolled during active disease. This chain joins TRBV10-3 and TRBJ2-1; 10 bases are shared with TRBD2. Sequenced: peripheral blood. The CDR3 nucleotides are TGTGCCATCAGTATAGGACTAGCGGACTACAATGAGCAGTTCTTC. Translating gives CAISIGLADYNEQFF.